These 13 T cell receptor beta chains originate from one sample sequenced in a study of human T cells and chemical hapten exposure. TCRdb re-analysed the RACE reads in MiXCR, keeping a single row per CDR3 protein. The sample comprises roughly 94,000 distinct CDR3 sequences, 7.5% to 10% of which are singletons, and about 2% rests with the top ten. As to time point: patch test 2, 6 weeks after DPC sensitization. The treatment here: therapeutic diphenylcyclopropenone sensitization with weekly scalp DPC. Material: whole blood, obtained in connection with sensitization to the hapten diphenylcyclopropenone (DPC). The receptors originated from a middle-aged woman with alopecia areata. Some clones in this sample may be carry-over from other donors' samples.

The chain uses TRBV11-3 and TRBJ2-4; the D gene could be TRBD1 or TRBD2 (5 bases each). CDR1 SGHNT and CDR2 YENEEA come from the germline V gene. Trimming removed 1 base at V and 4 bases at J, with 5 bases between. The CDR3 is 13 amino acids. The CDR3 DNA reads as TGTGCCAGCAGCTTAGGGGGGAAAAACATTCAGTACTTC. Amino acid sequence: CASSLGGKNIQYF.

This clonotype was found many times. The chain carries TRBV4-3 and TRBJ2-1; 9 nucleotides match TRBD1. The CDR3 contains 15 residues. CDR1 LGHNA and CDR2 YSLEER come from the germline V gene. V lost 0 bases, J lost 5 bases, and 2 bases stayed unmatched. This chain's CDR3 is CASSQEGQGHNEQFF. In nucleotides, the CDR3 is TGCGCCAGCAGCCAAGAAGGACAGGGGCACAATGAGCAGTTCTTC.

This chain uses TRBV28 with TRBJ1-1; D gene unclear. The V and J ends lost 3 bases and 2 bases respectively, with 13 bases between them. The CDR3 covers 15 residues. Germline V gene lookup returns CDR1 MDHEN and CDR2 SYDVKM. The CDR3 sequence: CASSLILGPNTEAFF. In DNA form, the CDR3 reads TGTGCCAGCAGTTTGATACTTGGACCCAACACTGAAGCTTTCTTT.

This clonotype has just a few counts. The CDR3 DNA reads TGTGCCATCAGCTCACAGGGGCGGAATCAGCCCCAGCATTTT. The encoded protein is CAISSQGRNQPQHF. The chain is built from TRBV10-3 and TRBJ1-5; 7 bases fit TRBD1. The V gene's germline CDR1 is ENHRY and CDR2 SYGVKD. The length of the CDR3 is 14 residues. V shed 6 bases, J shed 4 bases, and the junction held 6 bases outside the gene matches.

This clonotype turned up a few times. The chain combines TRBV4-3 with TRBJ1-2, with TRBD1 as a possible D gene (5 bases). Germline assignment: CDR1 LGHNA and CDR2 YSLEER. This CDR3 is 15 amino acids long. V dropped 0 bases and J dropped 4 bases, with 12 bases sitting between them. The CDR3 coding sequence is TGCGCCAGCAGCCAAGATCATGGGGGGTTCTATGGCTACACCTTC. Amino acids: CASSQDHGGFYGYTF.

This clonotype appeared a few times. The junction departs from the called germline gene at one end, perhaps through a read error. This chain links TRBV7-7 with TRBJ2-5; D unclear. CDR1 is SSHAT, CDR2 FNYEAQ, per germline (reference sequence). The CDR3 loop spans 16 amino acids. Written as DNA, the CDR3 is TGTGCTAGCAGCTCGACGGGTGGCGTTAGGGTAGAGACCCAGTACTTC. This gives the protein CASSSTGGVRVETQYF.

This clonotype was detected a few times. V is TRBV5-4 and J is TRBJ2-3; 15 nucleotides line up with TRBD2. This CDR3 region has 18 residues. Trimming took 4 bases from V and 4 from J; bases not matched to a gene: 10. From germline, CDR1 is SGHNT and CDR2 YYREEE (reference sequence). The DNA of the CDR3 is TGTGCCAGCAGCCATGGACTAGCGGGAGGGGGTAGGTCAGATACGCAGTATTTT. Its protein is CASSHGLAGGGRSDTQYF.

This chain joins TRBV20-1 and TRBJ2-7; a weak D match, TRBD2 (6 bases). Trimming pared 6 bases from V and 7 bases from J, leaving 13 bases between. The CDR3 runs to 11 residues. Germline V gene data show CDR1 as DFQATT and CDR2 as SNEGSKA (reference sequence). CDR3 sequence (DNA): TGCAGTGCCCAAAGTGGGGGGGAGCAGTACTTC. It translates to CSAQSGGEQYF.

The chain carries TRBV28 and TRBJ2-1; a possible D gene is TRBD1 (6 bases). Trimming took 2 bases from V and 5 from J, leaving 13 bases between them. The germline V gene has CDR1 MDHEN and CDR2 SYDVKM. CDR3 length equals 15 residues. This chain's CDR3 is CASSLQGLIDNEQFF. CDR3 sequence (DNA): TGTGCCAGCAGTTTACAGGGGCTCATCGACAATGAGCAGTTCTTC.

Concerning this clonotype itself: One end of the junction does not line up with germline, which may come from a read error. This chain connects TRBV11-2 to TRBJ2-3, with TRBD2 matching 16 bases. CDR1 is SGHAT, CDR2 FQNNGV, per germline. The CDR3 length is 18 residues. The CDR3 region is CASSYRGLAGGPWRYAVF. In nucleotides, the CDR3 is TGTGCCAGCAGCTATAGGGGACTAGCGGGAGGGCCGTGGAGATACGCAGTATTT.

The chain uses TRBV29-1 and TRBJ2-7; D could derive from TRBD1 or TRBD2 (5 bases each). With 0 bases removed from V and 1 base from J, the gap between germline ends came to 13 bases. The CDR3 spans 15 residues. The V gene's germline CDR1 is SQVTM and CDR2 ANQGSEA. The CDR3 region has the DNA TGCAGCGTTGAAGAATGGGGGAGTAGGTCCTACGAGCAGTACTTC. Amino acid sequence: CSVEEWGSRSYEQYF.

This clonotype occurred many times. The rearrangement links TRBV5-1 to TRBJ1-1; 7 bases fit TRBD1. Germline values: CDR1 SGHRS, CDR2 YFSETQ. The trim removed 7 bases at V and 0 bases at J, leaving 3 bases unmatched. CDR3 size: 13 residues. CDR3 protein: CASQGVMNTEAFF. The CDR3 DNA sequence: TGCGCCAGCCAGGGGGTCATGAACACTGAAGCTTTCTTT.

A word on this clonotype: Just one base apart from a much larger clone, this may be a read error. The gene calls are TRBV12-3 or TRBV12-4 and TRBJ2-4; D not certain. V was clipped by 7 bases and J by 9 bases, with 16 bases between them. The CDR3 is 13 residues long. CDR3: CASTASSEIIQYF. CDR3 DNA sequence: TGTGCCAGCACCGCGTCGTCAGAGATCATTCAGTACTTC.